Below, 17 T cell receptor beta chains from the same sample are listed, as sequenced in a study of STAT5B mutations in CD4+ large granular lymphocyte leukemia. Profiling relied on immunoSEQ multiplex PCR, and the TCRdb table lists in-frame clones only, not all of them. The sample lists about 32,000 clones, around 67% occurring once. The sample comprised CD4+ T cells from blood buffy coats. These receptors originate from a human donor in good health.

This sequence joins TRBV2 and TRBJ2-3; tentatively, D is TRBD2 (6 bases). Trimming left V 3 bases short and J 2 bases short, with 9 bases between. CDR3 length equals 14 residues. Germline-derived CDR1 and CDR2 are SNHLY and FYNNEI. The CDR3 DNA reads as TGTGCCAGCAGTGAGGTAGCGGCCACAGATACGCAGTATTTT. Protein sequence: CASSEVAATDTQYF.

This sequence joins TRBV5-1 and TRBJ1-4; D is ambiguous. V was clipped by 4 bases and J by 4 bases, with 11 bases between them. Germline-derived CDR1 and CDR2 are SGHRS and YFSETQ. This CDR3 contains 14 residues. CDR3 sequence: CASSNDGVNEKLFF. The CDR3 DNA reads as TGCGCCAGCAGCAACGACGGAGTTAATGAAAAACTGTTTTTT.

The CDR3 DNA follows: TGTGCCAGTAGTACGACCGTTAGGGAGACCCAGTACTTC. Its protein product is CASSTTVRETQYF. This chain joins TRBV19 and TRBJ2-5; no firm D call. The length of the CDR3 is 13 residues. Germline values: CDR1 LNHDA, CDR2 SQIVND (reference sequence). Trimming shortened V by 4 bases and J by 5 bases, and 11 bases separated the two germline ends.

CDR3 sequence (DNA): TGCGCCAGCAGCCAAGGGAGGGCAAGAGATACGCAGTATTTT. Translating it yields CASSQGRARDTQYF. This sequence joins TRBV4-3 and TRBJ2-3; a weak D match, TRBD2 (6 bases). The CDR3 has 14 amino acids. V was pared by 1 base and J by 5 bases, with 10 bases between. Germline assignment: CDR1 LGHNA and CDR2 YSLEER.

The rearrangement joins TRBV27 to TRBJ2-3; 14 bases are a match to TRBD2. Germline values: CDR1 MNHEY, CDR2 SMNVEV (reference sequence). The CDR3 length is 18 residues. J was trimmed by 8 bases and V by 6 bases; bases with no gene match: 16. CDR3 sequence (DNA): TGTGCCAGCAGACCTATGGCGGGACTAGCGGGGGTAGGGGGTACGCAGTATTTT. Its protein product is CASRPMAGLAGVGGTQYF.

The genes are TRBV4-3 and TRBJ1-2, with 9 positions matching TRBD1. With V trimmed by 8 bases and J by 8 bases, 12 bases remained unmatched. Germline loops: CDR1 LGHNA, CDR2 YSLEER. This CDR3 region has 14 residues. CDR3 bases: TGCGCCAGCGCTCGGGGACAGGGCACCGGGGGCTACACCTTC. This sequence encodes CASARGQGTGGYTF.

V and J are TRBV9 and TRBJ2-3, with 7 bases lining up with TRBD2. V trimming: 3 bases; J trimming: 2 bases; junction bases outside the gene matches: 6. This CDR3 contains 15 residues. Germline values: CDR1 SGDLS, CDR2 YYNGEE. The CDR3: CASSARSGNTDTQYF. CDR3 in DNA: TGTGCCAGCAGCGCCCGGAGCGGGAACACAGATACGCAGTATTTT.

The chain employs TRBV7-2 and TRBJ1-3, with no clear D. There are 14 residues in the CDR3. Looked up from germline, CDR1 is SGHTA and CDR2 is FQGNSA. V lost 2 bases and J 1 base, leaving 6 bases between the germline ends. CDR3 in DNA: TGTGCCAGCAGCTTATACAGTTCTGGAAACACCATATATTTT. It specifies CASSLYSSGNTIYF.

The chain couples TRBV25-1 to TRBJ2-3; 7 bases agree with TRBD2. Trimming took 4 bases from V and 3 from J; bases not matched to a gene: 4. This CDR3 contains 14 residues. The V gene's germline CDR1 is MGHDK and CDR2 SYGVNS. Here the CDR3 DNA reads TGTGCCAGCAGTGTTGGACTAGTTACAGATACGCAGTATTTT. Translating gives CASSVGLVTDTQYF.

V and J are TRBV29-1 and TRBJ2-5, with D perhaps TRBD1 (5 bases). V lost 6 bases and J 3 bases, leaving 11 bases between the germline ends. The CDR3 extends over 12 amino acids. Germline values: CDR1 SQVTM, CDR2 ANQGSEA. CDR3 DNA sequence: TGCAGCGTAGGGGTTTTAGAAGAGACCCAGTACTTC. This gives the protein CSVGVLEETQYF.

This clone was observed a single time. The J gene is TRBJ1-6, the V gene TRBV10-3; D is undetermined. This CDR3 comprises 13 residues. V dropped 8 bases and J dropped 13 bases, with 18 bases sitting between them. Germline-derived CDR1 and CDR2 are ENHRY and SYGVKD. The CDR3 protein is CAIGEESERPLHF. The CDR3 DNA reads TGTGCCATCGGAGAGGAATCGGAAAGGCCCCTCCACTTT.

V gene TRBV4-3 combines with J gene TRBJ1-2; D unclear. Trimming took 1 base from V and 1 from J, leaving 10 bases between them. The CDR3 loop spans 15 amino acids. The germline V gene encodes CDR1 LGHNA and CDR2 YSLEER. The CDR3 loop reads CASSQGVGYNYGYTF. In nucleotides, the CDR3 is TGCGCCAGCAGCCAAGGGGTGGGTTATAACTATGGCTACACCTTC.

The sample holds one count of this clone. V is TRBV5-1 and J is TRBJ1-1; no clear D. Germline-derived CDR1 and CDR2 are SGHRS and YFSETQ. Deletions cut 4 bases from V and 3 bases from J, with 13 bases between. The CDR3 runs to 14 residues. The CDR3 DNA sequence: TGCGCCAGCAGCGAGCAATCTACGGACACTGAAGCTTTCTTT. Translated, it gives CASSEQSTDTEAFF.

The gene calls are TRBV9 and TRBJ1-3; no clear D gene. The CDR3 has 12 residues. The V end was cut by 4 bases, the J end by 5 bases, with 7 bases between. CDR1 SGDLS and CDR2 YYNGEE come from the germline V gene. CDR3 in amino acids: CASSPPRNTIYF. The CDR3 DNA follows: TGTGCCAGCAGCCCCCCCCGAAACACCATATATTTT.

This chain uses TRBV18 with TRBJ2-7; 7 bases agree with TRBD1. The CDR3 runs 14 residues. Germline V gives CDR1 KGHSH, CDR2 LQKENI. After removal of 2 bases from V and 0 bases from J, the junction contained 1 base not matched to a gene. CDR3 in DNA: TGTGCCAGCTCACCAAGGGACAGCTCCTACGAGCAGTACTTC. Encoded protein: CASSPRDSSYEQYF.

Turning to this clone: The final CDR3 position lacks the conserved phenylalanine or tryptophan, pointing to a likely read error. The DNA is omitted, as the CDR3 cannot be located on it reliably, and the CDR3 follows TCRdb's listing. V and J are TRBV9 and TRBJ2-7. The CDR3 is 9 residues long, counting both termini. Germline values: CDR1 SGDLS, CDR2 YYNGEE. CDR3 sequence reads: CASSEGGVN.

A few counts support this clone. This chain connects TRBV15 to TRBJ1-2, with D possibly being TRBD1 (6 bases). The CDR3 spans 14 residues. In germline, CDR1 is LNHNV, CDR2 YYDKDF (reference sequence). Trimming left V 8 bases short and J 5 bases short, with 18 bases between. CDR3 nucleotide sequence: TGTGCCACCTCCAGGGGCTCCCTGCTTTATGGCTACACCTTC. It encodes CATSRGSLLYGYTF.